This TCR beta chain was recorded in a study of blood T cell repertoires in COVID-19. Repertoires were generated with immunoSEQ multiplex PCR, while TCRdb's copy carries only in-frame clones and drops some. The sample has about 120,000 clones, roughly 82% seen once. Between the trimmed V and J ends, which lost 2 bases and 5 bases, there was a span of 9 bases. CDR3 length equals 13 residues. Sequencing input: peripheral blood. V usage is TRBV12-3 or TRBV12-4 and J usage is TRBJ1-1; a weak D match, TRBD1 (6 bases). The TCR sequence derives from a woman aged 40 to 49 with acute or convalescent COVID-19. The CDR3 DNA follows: TGTGCCAGCAGTTTATCAGGGGAGACTGAAGCTTTCTTT. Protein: CASSLSGETEAFF.